This T cell receptor (beta chain) was identified in a study of a mutant IDH1 vaccine in newly diagnosed glioma. Study summary: Vaccines were begun 4-6 weeks after radiotherapy alone, or with temozolomide cycles. Patients' prior therapy spanned radiotherapy, temozolomide, or both; most underwent both.

The time point here: week 35, safety follow-up. Vaccination used 300 ug of mutant IDH1 20-mer peptide per dose, with topical imiquimod. The study gave patients eight vaccinations in weeks 1, 3, 5, 7, 11, 15, 19, 23. Those who donated had recent WHO grade 3 or 4 IDH1-mutant, ATRX-lost astrocytomas. The V gene lost 3 bases and the J gene lost 2 bases, with 9 bases spanning the gap. Germline V gene lookup returns CDR1 MNHEY and CDR2 SMNVEV (reference sequence). The CDR3 is made up of 14 amino acids. Measured with immunoSEQ multiplex PCR; TCRdb has only the in-frame clones, and not every one. The sample yields about 26,000 clones, around four fifths seen once. In the case of this clone: Its target is not known.

Specimen: PBMCs, collected from a glioma patient whose treatment included an IDH1 peptide vaccine. This sequence was found in a man aged 25-45 years with glioma. This chain connects TRBV27 to TRBJ2-3, with unresolved D. The CDR3 spells CASSLARNTDTQYF. The DNA of the CDR3 is TGTGCCAGCAGTTTGGCCAGGAACACAGATACGCAGTATTTT.